This is a list of T cell receptor beta chains from one sample in a study of T cell repertoires in cytomegalovirus infection. Each CDR3 protein is one row after TCRdb ran MiXCR on the reads. The sample has hundreds of thousands of distinct CDR3 sequences, approximately 40% seen once. What these receptors recognize is not known. This sample comprised cultured PBMCs, obtained from culture after CMV antigen stimulation. These receptors all stem from a human donor in good health (CMV status not recorded). Some clones in this sample may be carry-over from other donors' samples. Each CDR3 is given with its conserved first and last residue. The D gene is left open where the match is weak. The size of a clone is reported for some rows only, either as once, few or many, or as a class for expanded clones.

j_call clone_size v_call d_call cdr3_aa cdr3_nt
TRBJ1-2 . TRBV29-1 . CSVEDPQENPYGYTF TGCAGCGTTGAAGATCCCCAGGAGAATCCCTATGGCTACACCTTC
TRBJ2-3 few TRBV12-3/TRBV12-4 . CASPRGSGMLDTQYF TGTGCCAGTCCGAGGGGGTCGGGGATGCTCGATACGCAGTATTTT
TRBJ2-1 . TRBV6-1 TRBD1 CASSDWTGALFYNEQFF TGTGCCAGCAGTGACTGGACAGGGGCCCTTTTTTACAATGAGCAGTTCTTC
TRBJ2-1 few TRBV28 . CASGRQIHNEQFF TGTGCCAGCGGACGACAGATCCACAATGAGCAGTTCTTC
TRBJ2-7 . TRBV6-5 TRBD1 CASRRDRTSYEQYF TGTGCCAGCAGGAGGGACAGGACTTCCTACGAGCAGTACTTC
TRBJ2-3 few TRBV28 . CASSLLISARTDTQYF TGTGCCAGCAGTTTACTTATCAGTGCCCGCACAGATACGCAGTATTTT
TRBJ2-3 few TRBV6-1 . CASSDGVPTDTQYF TGTGCCAGCAGTGACGGGGTCCCCACAGATACGCAGTATTTT
TRBJ2-7 . TRBV7-9 . CASSLITQPSEQYF TGTGCCAGCAGCTTAATTACTCAGCCCTCCGAGCAGTACTTC
TRBJ1-6 . TRBV5-5 TRBD1 CASSLVTGGTNSPLHF TGTGCCAGCAGCTTGGTGACAGGGGGTACCAATTCACCCCTCCACTTT
TRBJ2-6 few TRBV6-2/TRBV6-3 TRBD1 CASRGQGSSGANVLTF TGTGCCAGCCGGGGACAGGGATCCTCTGGGGCCAACGTCCTGACTTTC
TRBJ2-5 few TRBV10-3 TRBD2 CAARGLAGPKETQYF TGTGCCGCCCGGGGGCTAGCGGGACCTAAAGAGACCCAGTACTTC
TRBJ2-3 many TRBV7-2 . CASSLLMDTQYF TGTGCCAGCAGCTTATTGATGGATACGCAGTATTTT
TRBJ2-7 few TRBV7-2 . CASSFREGGGSFYEQYF TGTGCCAGCAGCTTCCGCGAGGGGGGCGGGAGCTTCTACGAGCAGTACTTC
TRBJ1-5 . TRBV3-1 . CASSSQGLNQPQHF TGTGCCAGCAGCTCACAGGGACTCAATCAGCCCCAGCATTTT